Listed below are T cell receptor beta chains from one sample, sequenced in a study of shared clonotypes between healthy human individuals. Using immunoSEQ multiplex PCR, the repertoire was profiled, and TCRdb retains in-frame clones only, with some absent. The sample has some 2 million clones; 85% to 95% are singletons. Sequenced input: naive CD8+ T cells sorted from blood. All receptors come from a man aged 18 to 29 in good health. Both conserved end residues are part of each CDR3.

length	V	J	CDR3
15	TRBV14	TRBJ2-7	CASSPRTSGFYEQYF
13	TRBV11-3	TRBJ2-5	CASSLPPGETQYF
14	TRBV9	TRBJ2-2	CASSVFTGTGELFF
13	TRBV10-3	TRBJ2-7	CAISLWDRDEQYF
15	TRBV6-5	TRBJ1-2	CASSYGGPIDYGYTF
16	TRBV2	TRBJ2-7	CASSDLGASSSYEQYF
14	TRBV11-3	TRBJ1-1	CASSLGGQVTEAFF
16	TRBV27	TRBJ2-7	CASVSASGGASGEQYF
14	TRBV2	TRBJ2-2	CASSEAAGTGELFF
14	TRBV9	TRBJ2-5	CASSVGLATETQYF
14	TRBV11-2	TRBJ2-7	CASSWGLADYEQYF
16	TRBV7-2	TRBJ1-5	CASSTLAGALNQPQHF
13	TRBV13	TRBJ2-1	CASSFTGPDEQFF
16	TRBV4-3	TRBJ1-1	CASSQDRSSRNTEAFF
10	TRBV6-5	TRBJ2-1	CASGLAHQFF
13	TRBV7-9	TRBJ2-5	CASSSAVRETQYF